The 26 T cell receptor beta chains below were found in one sample sequenced in a study of blood T cell repertoires in COVID-19. Produced via immunoSEQ multiplex PCR; TCRdb's table is partial and in-frame only. This sample has under 75,000 clones, with approximately 80% found just once. Material for sequencing was peripheral blood. The receptors shown here come from a woman aged 80 or over with active or convalescent COVID-19.

V is TRBV28 and J is TRBJ2-7; 11 positions match TRBD1. This CDR3 is built from 13 residues. Germline V gene data show CDR1 as MDHEN and CDR2 as SYDVKM. J gave up 3 bases and V 8 bases, and 3 bases lay outside the gene matches. Written as DNA, the CDR3 is TGTGCCAGCGGGACAGGGGGTATCTACGAGCAGTACTTC. Its translation is CASGTGGIYEQYF.

The rearrangement joins TRBV10-3 to TRBJ2-3; 15 nucleotides line up with TRBD2. The J segment lost 6 bases and the V segment lost 9 bases, leaving 10 bases of the junction unmatched. The CDR3 totals 16 residues. Germline CDR1 is ENHRY and CDR2 is SYGVKD. The CDR3 region is CAIQSGTSGGLDTQYF. The CDR3 DNA sequence: TGTGCCATTCAATCCGGGACTAGCGGGGGGTTGGATACGCAGTATTTT.

This sequence joins TRBV6-2 or TRBV6-3 and TRBJ2-7, with a possible D match to TRBD1 (5 bases). Germline CDR1 reads MNHEY; CDR2 reads SVGEGT. Trimming took off 2 bases at V and 3 bases at J, with 11 bases between the two ends. This CDR3 region has 14 residues. The CDR3 loop is CASSYLQGNYEQYF. The CDR3 DNA follows: TGTGCCAGCAGTTACCTCCAGGGCAACTACGAGCAGTACTTC.

The rearrangement joins TRBV29-1 to TRBJ2-1; D might be TRBD1 (5 bases). CDR3 length: 12 residues. Germline loops: CDR1 SQVTM, CDR2 ANQGSEA. Trimming took off 4 bases at V and 9 bases at J, with 13 bases between the two ends. The CDR3: CSVGQGSPEQFF. The CDR3 DNA follows: TGCAGCGTTGGTCAGGGATCCCCTGAGCAGTTCTTC.

This rearrangement joins TRBV6-2 or TRBV6-3 to TRBJ2-3; 8 bases fit TRBD2. The J segment lost 4 bases and the V segment lost 4 bases, leaving 7 bases of the junction unmatched. The CDR3 length is 15 residues. Germline CDR1 is MNHEY and CDR2 is SVGEGT. Here the CDR3 reads CASSSGLARADTQYF. The CDR3 DNA sequence: TGTGCCAGCAGTTCTGGACTAGCAAGGGCAGATACGCAGTATTTT.

The CDR3 region has the DNA TGCGCCAGCAGCTTGGGAGACAGGGAAGGCGGTACTGAAGCTTTCTTT. Translating it yields CASSLGDREGGTEAFF. The rearrangement links TRBV5-1 to TRBJ1-1; 7 bases map to TRBD1. This CDR3 contains 16 residues. Germline CDR1 reads SGHRS; CDR2 reads YFSETQ. With V trimmed by 0 bases and J by 5 bases, 10 bases remained unmatched.

V usage is TRBV29-1 and J usage is TRBJ1-2; unclear D gene. CDR1 SQVTM and CDR2 ANQGSEA come from the germline V gene. The CDR3 has 13 amino acids. V dropped 5 bases and J dropped 4 bases, with 14 bases sitting between them. CDR3 sequence reads: CSVSIDPGYGYTF. For the CDR3, the DNA is TGCAGCGTTTCAATCGACCCGGGCTATGGCTACACCTTC.

The V gene is TRBV14, the J gene TRBJ1-1; D gene ambiguous. This CDR3 region has 15 residues. V was cut by 4 bases and J by 1 base, with 13 bases left in between. Germline V lookup: CDR1 SGHDN, CDR2 FVKESK. The chain's CDR3 is CASSPLSAGNTEAFF. The CDR3 DNA follows: TGTGCCAGCAGCCCCCTCTCTGCAGGGAACACTGAAGCTTTCTTT.

A few counts support this clone. V and J are TRBV10-3 and TRBJ1-4; 9 bases are shared with TRBD1. In germline, CDR1 is ENHRY, CDR2 SYGVKD. V lost 3 bases to trimming and J lost 6 bases; unmatched junction nucleotides: 14. The CDR3 covers 18 residues. CDR3 amino acids: CAISDPSRTGAFDEKLFF. In nucleotides, the CDR3 is TGTGCCATCAGTGACCCCTCAAGGACAGGGGCTTTTGATGAAAAACTGTTTTTT.

The CDR3: CASSFWGLEGYTF. CDR3 DNA sequence: TGTGCCAGCAGTTTCTGGGGGCTAGAGGGCTACACCTTC. The J gene is TRBJ1-2, the V gene TRBV12-3 or TRBV12-4; D may be TRBD1 (6 bases). V lost 3 bases, J lost 8 bases, and 13 bases lay in between. The CDR3 runs 13 residues.

The chain uses TRBV28 and TRBJ2-1, with 8 bases identical to TRBD1. The CDR3 sequence is 15 residues long. Germline lookup yields CDR1 MDHEN and CDR2 SYDVKM. The V and J ends lost 5 bases and 6 bases, in that order; junction bases with no gene match: 9. The CDR3 protein is CASSKGQGARNEQFF. In nucleotides, the CDR3 is TGTGCCAGCAGTAAGGGGCAGGGGGCACGCAATGAGCAGTTCTTC.

This chain links TRBV23-1 with TRBJ1-5, with TRBD1 matching over 9 bases. TRBV23-1 is sorted into the ORF group, with uncertain function. V lost 3 bases, J lost 4 bases, and 4 bases stayed unmatched. CDR3 length: 15 amino acids. CDR3 DNA sequence: TGCGCCAGCAGTCAGAACAGGGGGCGGAATCAGCCCCAGCATTTT. Amino acid sequence: CASSQNRGRNQPQHF.

The CDR3 reads CASSLGGGQGNSYEQYF. Written as DNA, the CDR3 is TGTGCCAGCAGCTTAGGTGGGGGACAGGGAAACTCCTACGAGCAGTACTTC. V is TRBV7-2 and J is TRBJ2-7, with TRBD1 matching over 9 bases. CDR3 size: 17 residues. J lost 0 bases, V lost 1 base, and 7 bases had no gene match. CDR1 and CDR2 from the germline V gene are SGHTA and FQGNSA.

The chain couples TRBV5-1 to TRBJ2-3; no definite D call. The germline V and J ends were trimmed by 0 bases and 0 bases, with 8 bases remaining between them. This CDR3 has 15 residues. Germline V gene data show CDR1 as SGHRS and CDR2 as YFSETQ. The CDR3 is CASSLGAASTDTQYF. CDR3 coding DNA: TGCGCCAGCAGCTTGGGGGCCGCTAGCACAGATACGCAGTATTTT.

V gene TRBV11-3 combines with J gene TRBJ2-3, with 7 positions matching TRBD2. Germline CDR1 reads SGHNT; CDR2 reads YENEEA. V trimming: 8 bases; J trimming: 3 bases; junction bases outside the gene matches: 5. There are 13 residues in the CDR3. The DNA for the CDR3 is TGTGCCAGCTCCAACGGGGGGACAGATACGCAGTATTTT. Translated, it gives CASSNGGTDTQYF.

V is TRBV6-2 or TRBV6-3 and J is TRBJ2-7; possibly TRBD2 for D (5 bases). Germline CDR1 and CDR2: MNHEY and SVGEGT. The CDR3 contains 16 residues. V lost 4 bases to trimming and J lost 0 bases, with 16 bases between them. In DNA, the CDR3 is TGTGCCAGCAGTTCCTCCCCGGGGAAGTACTCCTACGAGCAGTACTTC. Protein: CASSSSPGKYSYEQYF.

This clone has just one count. This chain uses TRBV4-2 with TRBJ2-7; a weak D match, TRBD1 (6 bases). Germline values: CDR1 LGHNA, CDR2 YNFKEQ. The CDR3 contains 14 residues. Trimming stripped 4 bases from V and 4 bases from J, with 14 bases between. CDR3 bases: TGTGCCAGCAGCCGAAGACAGGACGAATACGAGCAGTACTTC. It encodes CASSRRQDEYEQYF.

The count of this clone is one. The chain has TRBV19 and TRBJ1-1; a possible D gene is TRBD1 (6 bases). The CDR3 runs 12 residues. With 6 bases removed from V and 11 bases from J, the gap between germline ends came to 16 bases. The germline V gene encodes CDR1 LNHDA and CDR2 SQIVND (reference sequence). In DNA form, the CDR3 reads TGTGCCAGTAGCGGGGACACGGGAAAGGCTTTCTTT. It codes for CASSGDTGKAFF.

V usage is TRBV2 and J usage is TRBJ2-3, with no clear D. CDR3 size: 11 residues. Trimming cost V 3 bases and J 6 bases, with 4 bases left between them. CDR1 and CDR2 from the germline V gene are SNHLY and FYNNEI. The CDR3 region has the DNA TGTGCCAGCAGTGACCCGGATACGCAGTATTTT. Translating gives CASSDPDTQYF. The complete variable domain, with remaining parts taken from reference TRBV2 and TRBJ2-3, reads EPEVTQTPSHQVTQMGQEVILRCVPISNHLYFYWYRQILGQKVEFLVSFYNNEISEKSEIFDDQFSVERPDGSNFTLKIRSTKLEDSAMYFCASSDPDTQYFGPGTRLTVL.

This clone appeared once. This rearrangement joins TRBV4-1 to TRBJ1-5; D is ambiguous. V was pared by 4 bases and J by 3 bases, with 7 bases between. The CDR3 covers 13 residues. Germline V gene sequence: CDR1 MGHRA, CDR2 YSYEKL. The CDR3, as DNA: TGCGCCAGCAGCCCGGGTCTCAATCAGCCCCAGCATTTT. This gives the protein CASSPGLNQPQHF.

V usage is TRBV5-1 and J usage is TRBJ2-7, with 7 bases matching TRBD2. Germline CDR1 reads SGHRS; CDR2 reads YFSETQ. The CDR3 totals 15 residues. The ends lost 0 bases at V and 6 bases at J; junction bases unmatched: 9. The chain's CDR3 is CASSLGSGGGSEQYF. The CDR3 DNA reads as TGCGCCAGCAGCTTGGGTTCGGGGGGAGGTAGCGAGCAGTACTTC.

The gene calls are TRBV19 and TRBJ2-7; possibly TRBD2 for D (7 bases). Germline V lookup: CDR1 LNHDA, CDR2 SQIVND (reference sequence). The V end lost 4 bases, the J end lost 3 bases, and 16 bases lay between the germline ends. This CDR3 is built from 15 residues. The chain's CDR3 is CASSTSGEGGYEQYF. CDR3 DNA sequence: TGTGCCAGTAGTACCTCGGGGGAGGGGGGCTACGAGCAGTACTTC.

The chain couples TRBV7-2 to TRBJ2-7, with D perhaps matching TRBD2 (6 bases). CDR1 is SGHTA and CDR2 is FQGNSA in the germline V gene. The germline V and J ends were trimmed by 1 base and 2 bases, with 12 bases remaining between them. The CDR3 spans 15 residues. This chain's CDR3 is CASSLDRLGTYEQYF. CDR3 nucleotides: TGTGCCAGCAGCTTAGACCGACTAGGAACCTACGAGCAGTACTTC.

This clone showed up just once. V gene TRBV2 combines with J gene TRBJ2-6; 7 bases fit TRBD1. V shed 10 bases and J 4 bases; nucleotides not matched to a gene: 10. The CDR3 totals 15 residues. Germline CDR1 SNHLY, CDR2 FYNNEI. CDR3 DNA sequence: TGTGCCAAAATGCAGGGGGTGAGCGGGGCCAACGTCCTGACTTTC. Protein sequence: CAKMQGVSGANVLTF.

This clone came up a few times. The chain is built from TRBV5-1 and TRBJ1-2; no reliable D call. V lost 2 bases and J 4 bases, leaving 12 bases between the germline ends. This CDR3 has 14 residues. Germline CDR1 and CDR2: SGHRS and YFSETQ. CDR3 bases: TGCGCCAGCAGCTTACCATCAGTCGCCTATGGCTACACCTTC. Its translation: CASSLPSVAYGYTF.

The V gene is TRBV6-5, the J gene TRBJ2-5; unclear D gene. Trimming cost V 2 bases and J 4 bases, with 11 bases left between them. Germline assignment: CDR1 MNHEY and CDR2 SVGAGI. This CDR3 comprises 14 residues. CDR3 sequence: CASSYSGSRETQYF. The CDR3 nucleotides are TGTGCCAGCAGTTACAGTGGTAGCCGAGAGACCCAGTACTTC.